The 5 T cell receptor beta chains below come from one sample, sequenced in a study of T-cell memory formation after mild COVID-19. A single record per CDR3 protein comes from TCRdb applying MiXCR to the 5' RACE reads. This sample yields roughly 200,000 distinct CDR3 sequences, of which over 9% are seen a single time; 3.5% to 4% belongs to the top ten. Sequencing input: PBMCs or a T cell subset sorted from them (not recorded which). The receptors shown here come from a man between 18 and 29 years old who had mild COVID-19 (a few samples of this study predate the infection). Cell type and time point are not known.

The gene calls are TRBV6-5 and TRBJ2-2; the D is unclear. Germline V gene sequence: CDR1 MNHEY, CDR2 SVGAGI. This CDR3 is built from 15 residues. Trimming cost V 1 base and J 8 bases, with 14 bases left between them. CDR3 nucleotides: TGTGCCAGCAGTTACTGGGTAGCCACGGCGGGGGAGCTGTTTTTT. Translated, it gives CASSYWVATAGELFF.

This clonotype was found many times. The chain carries TRBV5-1 and TRBJ1-2; D is uncertain. The germline V and J ends were trimmed by 4 bases and 8 bases, with 18 bases remaining between them. Germline-derived CDR1 and CDR2 are SGHRS and YFSETQ. This CDR3 contains 14 residues. The CDR3 sequence is CASSPDFPTGGYTF. CDR3 bases: TGCGCCAGCAGCCCAGACTTTCCTACGGGGGGCTACACCTTC.

Only a few counts were recorded for this clonotype. The genes are TRBV6-4 and TRBJ1-1, with D uncertain. The V gene's germline CDR1 is MRHNA and CDR2 SNTAGT. This CDR3 contains 14 residues. V was clipped by 6 bases and J by 0 bases, with 11 bases between them. CDR3 sequence: CASSQDRLNTEAFF. In DNA, the CDR3 is TGTGCCAGCAGCCAAGATAGGTTGAACACTGAAGCTTTCTTT.

This clonotype was observed many times. The V and J genes are TRBV12-5 and TRBJ2-2; 13 bases are a match to TRBD2. The germline V gene encodes CDR1 LGHNT and CDR2 FRNRAP. The CDR3 sequence is 17 residues long. V lost 1 base, J lost 5 bases, and 4 bases stayed unmatched. This CDR3 is CASGLAGTSGVTGELFF. The CDR3 nucleotides read TGTGCTAGTGGTTTGGCCGGGACTAGCGGGGTTACCGGGGAGCTGTTTTTT.

Only a few counts were recorded for this clonotype. The chain carries TRBV7-2 and TRBJ1-1, with 8 positions matching TRBD1. V gave up 5 bases and J gave up 1 base; unmatched junction bases: 9. Per germline, CDR1 SGHTA and CDR2 FQGNSA. The CDR3 length is 16 residues. This CDR3 reads CASSNRRGLTNTEAFF. CDR3 nucleotides: TGTGCCAGCAGCAATCGCAGGGGGCTGACGAACACTGAAGCTTTCTTT.